The present T cell receptor (beta chain) was sequenced within a study of blood T cells in healthy people across ages. CDR1 SNHLY and CDR2 FYNNEI come from the germline V gene. CDR3 length: 13 amino acids. Trimming pared 4 bases from V and 5 bases from J, leaving 8 bases between. Next came a second PCR, run for about 6 to 12 cycles, which used a sample-barcoded 5' primer along with a J-beta primer mix. TCRdb used MiXCR to reprocess the 5' RACE reads, holding one entry per CDR3 protein. Of roughly 570,000 distinct CDR3 sequences listed, approximately 25% are singletons. Study findings and constraints: Observed TCR beta diversity showed a strong correlation with the percentage of naive T cells as measured by flow cytometry.

A word on this clonotype: The antigen is not known.

Sequencing used blood. The chain employs TRBV2 and TRBJ2-2, with D uncertain. This sequence originates from an older woman in good health. Here the CDR3 reads CASSGGRTGELFF. DNA of the CDR3: TGTGCCAGCAGTGGGGGAAGGACCGGGGAGCTGTTTTTT.